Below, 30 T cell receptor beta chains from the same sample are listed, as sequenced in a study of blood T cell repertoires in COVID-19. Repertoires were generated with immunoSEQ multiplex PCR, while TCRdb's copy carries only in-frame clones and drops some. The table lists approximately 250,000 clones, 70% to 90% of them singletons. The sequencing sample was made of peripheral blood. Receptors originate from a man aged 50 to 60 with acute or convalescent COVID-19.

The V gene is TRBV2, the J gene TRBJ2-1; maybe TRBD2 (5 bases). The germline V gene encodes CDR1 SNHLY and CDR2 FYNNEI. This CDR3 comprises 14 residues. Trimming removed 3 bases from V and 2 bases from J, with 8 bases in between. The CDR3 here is CASSEGSTYNEQFF. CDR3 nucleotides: TGTGCCAGCAGTGAGGGGAGTACCTACAATGAGCAGTTCTTC.

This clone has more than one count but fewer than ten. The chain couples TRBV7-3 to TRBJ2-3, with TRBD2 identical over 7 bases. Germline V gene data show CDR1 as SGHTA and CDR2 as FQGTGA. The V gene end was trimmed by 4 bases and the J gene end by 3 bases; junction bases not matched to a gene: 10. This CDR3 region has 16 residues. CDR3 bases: TGTGCCAGCAGCTCAGGGACTATGGTTGGTACAGATACGCAGTATTTT. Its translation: CASSSGTMVGTDTQYF.

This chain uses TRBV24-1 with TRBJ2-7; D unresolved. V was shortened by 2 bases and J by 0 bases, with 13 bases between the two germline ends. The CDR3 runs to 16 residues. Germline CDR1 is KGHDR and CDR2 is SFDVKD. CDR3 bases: TGTGCCACCAGTGATTCAGACGGGTCTAACTCCTACGAGCAGTACTTC. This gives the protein CATSDSDGSNSYEQYF.

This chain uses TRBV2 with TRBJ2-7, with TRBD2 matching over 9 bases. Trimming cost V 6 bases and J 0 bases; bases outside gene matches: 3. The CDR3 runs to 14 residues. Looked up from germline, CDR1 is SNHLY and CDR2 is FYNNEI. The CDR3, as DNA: TGTGCCAGCAGGCCTAGCGGGACCTCCTACGAGCAGTACTTC. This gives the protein CASRPSGTSYEQYF.

CDR3 sequence (DNA): TGTGCCAGCAGTTCCGGCACGGGGAGAGAGACCCAGTACTTC. Translated, it gives CASSSGTGRETQYF. This chain joins TRBV6-5 and TRBJ2-5; D may be TRBD2 (5 bases). Germline V gene sequence: CDR1 MNHEY, CDR2 SVGAGI. Deletions cut 4 bases from V and 4 bases from J, with 13 bases between. The CDR3 sequence is 14 residues long.

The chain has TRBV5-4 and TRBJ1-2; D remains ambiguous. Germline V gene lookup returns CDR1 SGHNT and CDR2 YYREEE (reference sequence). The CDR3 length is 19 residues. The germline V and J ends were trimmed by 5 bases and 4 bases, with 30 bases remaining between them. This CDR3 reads CASSRVTDPRWENSYGYTF. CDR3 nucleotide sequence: TGTGCCAGCAGTCGCGTGACTGACCCAAGGTGGGAGAATAGCTATGGCTACACCTTC. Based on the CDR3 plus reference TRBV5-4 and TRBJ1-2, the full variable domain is ETGVTQSPTHLIKTRGQQVTLRCSSQSGHNTVSWYQQALGQGPQFIFQYYREEENGRGNFPPRFSGLQFPNYSSELNVNALELDDSALYLCASSRVTDPRWENSYGYTFGSGTRLTVV.

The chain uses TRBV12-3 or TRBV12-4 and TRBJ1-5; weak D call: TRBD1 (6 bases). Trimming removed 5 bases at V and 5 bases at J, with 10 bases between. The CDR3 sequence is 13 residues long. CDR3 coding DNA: TGTGCCAGCAGTGACAGGAGCTATCAGCCCCAGCATTTT. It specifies CASSDRSYQPQHF.

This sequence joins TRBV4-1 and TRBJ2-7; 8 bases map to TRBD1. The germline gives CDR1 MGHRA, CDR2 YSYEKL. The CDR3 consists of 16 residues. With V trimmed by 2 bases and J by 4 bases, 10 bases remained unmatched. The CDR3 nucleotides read TGCGCCAGCAGCCAATTACCGGGACAGGAGGGGTACGAGCAGTACTTC. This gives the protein CASSQLPGQEGYEQYF.

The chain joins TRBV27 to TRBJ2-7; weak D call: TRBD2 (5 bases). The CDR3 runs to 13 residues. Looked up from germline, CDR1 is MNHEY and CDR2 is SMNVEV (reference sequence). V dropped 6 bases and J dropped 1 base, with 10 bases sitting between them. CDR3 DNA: TGTGCCAGCAGACCCGGGATTTCCTACGAGCAGTACTTC. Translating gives CASRPGISYEQYF.

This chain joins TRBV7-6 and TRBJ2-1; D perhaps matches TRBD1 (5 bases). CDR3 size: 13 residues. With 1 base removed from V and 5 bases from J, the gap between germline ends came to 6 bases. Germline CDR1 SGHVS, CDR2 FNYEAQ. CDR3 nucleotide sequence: TGTGCCAGCAGCTTAGGGGGCCACAATGAGCAGTTCTTC. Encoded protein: CASSLGGHNEQFF.

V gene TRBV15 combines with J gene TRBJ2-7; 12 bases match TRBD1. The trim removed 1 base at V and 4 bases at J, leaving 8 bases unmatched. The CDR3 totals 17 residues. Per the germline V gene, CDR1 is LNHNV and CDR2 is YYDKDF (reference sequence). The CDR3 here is CATSRVRDRGPGYEQYF. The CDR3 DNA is TGTGCCACCAGCAGAGTCCGGGACAGGGGGCCCGGGTACGAGCAGTACTTC.

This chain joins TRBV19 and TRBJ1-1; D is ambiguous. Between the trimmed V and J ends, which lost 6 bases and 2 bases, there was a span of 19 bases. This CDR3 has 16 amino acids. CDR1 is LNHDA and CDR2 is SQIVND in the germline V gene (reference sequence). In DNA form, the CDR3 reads TGTGCCAGTAGAGATCATGAGTTCGACATCAACACTGAAGCTTTCTTT. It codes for CASRDHEFDINTEAFF.

The CDR3, as DNA: TGCGCCAGCAGCTTAAGTGTGACTGTTAACAATCAGCCCCAGCATTTT. This translates into CASSLSVTVNNQPQHF. The gene calls are TRBV4-1 and TRBJ1-5; D is unresolved. This CDR3 has 16 residues. Germline V gives CDR1 MGHRA, CDR2 YSYEKL. Trimming pared 5 bases from V and 3 bases from J, leaving 17 bases between.

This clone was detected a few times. The CDR3 loop is CASSAGQANTGELFF. The CDR3 bases are TGCGCCAGCAGCGCGGGACAGGCGAACACCGGGGAGCTGTTTTTT. The chain carries TRBV5-1 and TRBJ2-2; 8 bases are shared with TRBD1. Looked up from germline, CDR1 is SGHRS and CDR2 is YFSETQ. The V and J ends lost 4 bases and 0 bases, in that order; junction bases with no gene match: 2. The CDR3 contains 15 residues.

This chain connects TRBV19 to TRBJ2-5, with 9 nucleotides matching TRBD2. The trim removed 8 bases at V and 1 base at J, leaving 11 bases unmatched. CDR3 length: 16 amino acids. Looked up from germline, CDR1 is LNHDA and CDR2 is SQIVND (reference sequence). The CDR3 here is CASRGSGGPRQETQYF. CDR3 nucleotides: TGTGCCAGTCGGGGCAGCGGGGGGCCTCGCCAAGAGACCCAGTACTTC.

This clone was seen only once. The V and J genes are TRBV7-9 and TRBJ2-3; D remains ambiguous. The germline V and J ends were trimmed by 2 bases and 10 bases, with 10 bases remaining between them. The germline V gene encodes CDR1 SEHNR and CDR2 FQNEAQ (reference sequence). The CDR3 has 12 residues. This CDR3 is CASSLPVPAQYF. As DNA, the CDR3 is TGTGCCAGCAGCTTACCGGTACCCGCGCAGTATTTT.

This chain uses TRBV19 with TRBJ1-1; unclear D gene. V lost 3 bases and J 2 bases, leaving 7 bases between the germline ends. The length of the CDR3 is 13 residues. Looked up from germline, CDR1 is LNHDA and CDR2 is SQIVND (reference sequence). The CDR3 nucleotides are TGTGCCAGTAGTATTGCGGCTAACACTGAAGCTTTCTTT. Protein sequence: CASSIAANTEAFF.

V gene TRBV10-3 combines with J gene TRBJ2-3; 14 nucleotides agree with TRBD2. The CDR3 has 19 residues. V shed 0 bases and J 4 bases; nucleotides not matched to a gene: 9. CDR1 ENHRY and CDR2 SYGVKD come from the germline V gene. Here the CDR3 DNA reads TGTGCCATCAGTGAGTCGACTCCGGGACTAGCGGGAGCAGCAGATACGCAGTATTTT. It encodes CAISESTPGLAGAADTQYF.

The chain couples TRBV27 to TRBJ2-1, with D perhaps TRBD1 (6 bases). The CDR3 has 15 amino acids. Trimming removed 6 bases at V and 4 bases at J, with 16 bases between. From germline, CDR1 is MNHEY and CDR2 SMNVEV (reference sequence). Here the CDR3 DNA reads TGTGCCAGCAGCGGACCCGGGACACCGTACAATGAGCAGTTCTTC. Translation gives CASSGPGTPYNEQFF.

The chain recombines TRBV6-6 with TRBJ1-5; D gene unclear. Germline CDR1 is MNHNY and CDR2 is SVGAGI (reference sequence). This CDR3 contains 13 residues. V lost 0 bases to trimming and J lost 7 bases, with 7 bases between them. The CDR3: CASSYSTRQPQHF. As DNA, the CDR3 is TGTGCCAGCAGTTACTCAACCAGACAGCCCCAGCATTTT.

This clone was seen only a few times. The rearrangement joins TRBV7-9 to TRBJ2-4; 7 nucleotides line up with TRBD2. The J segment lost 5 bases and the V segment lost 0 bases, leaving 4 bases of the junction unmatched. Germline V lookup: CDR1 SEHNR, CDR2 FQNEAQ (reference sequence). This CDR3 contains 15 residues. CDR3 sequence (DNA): TGTGCCAGCAGCTTAGCGTCAGGGAGGGAAAACATTCAGTACTTC. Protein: CASSLASGRENIQYF.

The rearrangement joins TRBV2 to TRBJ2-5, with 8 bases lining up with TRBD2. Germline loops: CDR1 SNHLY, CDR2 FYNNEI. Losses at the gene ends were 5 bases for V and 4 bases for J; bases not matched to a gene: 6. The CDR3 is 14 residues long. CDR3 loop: CASSTGTSGETQYF. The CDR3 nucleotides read TGTGCCAGCAGTACCGGGACTAGTGGAGAGACCCAGTACTTC.

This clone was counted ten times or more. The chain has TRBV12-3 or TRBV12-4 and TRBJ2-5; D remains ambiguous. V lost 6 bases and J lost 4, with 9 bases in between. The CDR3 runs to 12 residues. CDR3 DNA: TGTGCCAGCAGCTCAACTGGAGAGACCCAGTACTTC. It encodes CASSSTGETQYF.

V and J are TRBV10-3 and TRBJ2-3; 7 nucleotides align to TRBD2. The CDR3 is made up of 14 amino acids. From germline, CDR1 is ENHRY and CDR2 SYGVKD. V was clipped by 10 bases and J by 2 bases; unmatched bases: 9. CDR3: CATREGGLTDTQYF. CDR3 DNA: TGTGCCACAAGGGAGGGAGGGCTCACAGATACGCAGTATTTT.

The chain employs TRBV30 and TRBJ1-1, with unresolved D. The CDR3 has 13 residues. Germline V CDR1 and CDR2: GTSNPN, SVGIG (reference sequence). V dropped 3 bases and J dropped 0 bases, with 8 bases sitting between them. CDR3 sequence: CAWSATMNTEAFF. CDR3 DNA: TGTGCCTGGAGCGCCACAATGAACACTGAAGCTTTCTTT.

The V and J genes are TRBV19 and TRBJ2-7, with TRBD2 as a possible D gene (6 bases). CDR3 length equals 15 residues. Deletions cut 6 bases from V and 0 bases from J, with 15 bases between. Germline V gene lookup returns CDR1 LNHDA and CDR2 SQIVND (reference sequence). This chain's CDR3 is CASRPRVGSSYEQYF. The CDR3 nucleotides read TGTGCCAGTAGGCCAAGGGTCGGGAGCTCCTACGAGCAGTACTTC.

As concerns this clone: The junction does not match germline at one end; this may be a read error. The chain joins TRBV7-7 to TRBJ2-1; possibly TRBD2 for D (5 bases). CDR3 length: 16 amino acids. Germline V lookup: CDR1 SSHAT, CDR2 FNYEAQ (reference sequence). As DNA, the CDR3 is TGTGCTAGCAGCTTAGGTTCAGCGGCGGTACACAATGAGCAGTTCTTC. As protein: CASSLGSAAVHNEQFF. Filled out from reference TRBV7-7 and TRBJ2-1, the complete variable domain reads GAGVSQSPRYKVTKRGQDVTLRCDPISSHATLYWYQQALGQGPEFLTYFNYEAQPDKSGLPSDRFSAERPEGSISTLTIQRTEQRDSAMYRCASSLGSAAVHNEQFFGPGTRLTVL.

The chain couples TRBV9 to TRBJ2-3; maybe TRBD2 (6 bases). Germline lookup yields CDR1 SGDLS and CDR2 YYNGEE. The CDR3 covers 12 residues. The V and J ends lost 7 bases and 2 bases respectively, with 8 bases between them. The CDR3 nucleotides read TGTGCCAGCGGGGGGAACACAGATACGCAGTATTTT. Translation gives CASGGNTDTQYF.

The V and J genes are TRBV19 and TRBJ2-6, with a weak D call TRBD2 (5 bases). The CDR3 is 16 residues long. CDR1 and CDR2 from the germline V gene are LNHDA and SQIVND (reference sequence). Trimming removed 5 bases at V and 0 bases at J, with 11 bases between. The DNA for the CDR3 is TGTGCCAGTAGTCAAGGACTTTTCTCTGGGGCCAACGTCCTGACTTTC. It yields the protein CASSQGLFSGANVLTF.

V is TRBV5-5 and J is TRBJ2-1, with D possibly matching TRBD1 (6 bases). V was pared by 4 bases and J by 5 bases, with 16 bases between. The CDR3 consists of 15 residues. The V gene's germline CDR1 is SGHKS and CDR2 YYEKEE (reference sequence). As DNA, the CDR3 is TGTGCCAGCAGCAGGGCCCTGACAGGTGACAATGAGCAGTTCTTC. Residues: CASSRALTGDNEQFF.